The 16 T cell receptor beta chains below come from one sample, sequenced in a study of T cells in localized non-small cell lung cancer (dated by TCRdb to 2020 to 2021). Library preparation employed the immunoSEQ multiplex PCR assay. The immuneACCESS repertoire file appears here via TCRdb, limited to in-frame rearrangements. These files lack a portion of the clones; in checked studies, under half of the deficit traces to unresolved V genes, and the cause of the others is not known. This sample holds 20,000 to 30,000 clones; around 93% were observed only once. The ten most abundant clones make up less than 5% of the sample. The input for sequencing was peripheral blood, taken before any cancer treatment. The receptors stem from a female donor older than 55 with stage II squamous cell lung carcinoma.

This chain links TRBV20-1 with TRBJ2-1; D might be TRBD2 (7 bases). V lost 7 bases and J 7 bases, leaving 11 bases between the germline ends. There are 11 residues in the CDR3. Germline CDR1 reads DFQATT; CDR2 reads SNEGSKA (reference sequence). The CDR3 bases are TGCAGTGGGACAGCGGGGAATGAGCAGTTCTTC. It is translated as CSGTAGNEQFF.

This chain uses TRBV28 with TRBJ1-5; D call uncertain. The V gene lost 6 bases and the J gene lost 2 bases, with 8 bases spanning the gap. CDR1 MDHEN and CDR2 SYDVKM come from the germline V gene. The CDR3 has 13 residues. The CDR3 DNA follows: TGTGCCAGCAGCGCCGATGGCAATCAGCCCCAGCATTTT. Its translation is CASSADGNQPQHF.

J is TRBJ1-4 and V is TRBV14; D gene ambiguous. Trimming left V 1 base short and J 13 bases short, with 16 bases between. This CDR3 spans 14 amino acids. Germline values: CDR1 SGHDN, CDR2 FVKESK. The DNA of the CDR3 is TGTGCCAGCAGCCAAGCCCTAGGCCCCGGCGGACTGTTTTTT. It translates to CASSQALGPGGLFF.

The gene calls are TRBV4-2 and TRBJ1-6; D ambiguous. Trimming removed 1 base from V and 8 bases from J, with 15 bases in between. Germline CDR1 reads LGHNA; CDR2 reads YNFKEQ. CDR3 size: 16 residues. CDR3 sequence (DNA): TGTGCCAGCAGCCAAGGGAGTGACGGACTCTATTCACCCCTCCACTTT. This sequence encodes CASSQGSDGLYSPLHF.

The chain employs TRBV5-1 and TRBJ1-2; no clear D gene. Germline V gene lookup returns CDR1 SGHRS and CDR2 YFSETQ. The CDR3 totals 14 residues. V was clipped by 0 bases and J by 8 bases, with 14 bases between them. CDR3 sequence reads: CASSLAVESWGYTF. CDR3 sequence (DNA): TGCGCCAGCAGCTTGGCCGTGGAGTCATGGGGCTACACCTTC.

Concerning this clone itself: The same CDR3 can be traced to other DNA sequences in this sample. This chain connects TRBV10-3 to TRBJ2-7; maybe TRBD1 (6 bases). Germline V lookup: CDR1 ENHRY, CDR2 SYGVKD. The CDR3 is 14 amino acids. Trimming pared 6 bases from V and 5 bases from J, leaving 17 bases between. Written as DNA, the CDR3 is TGTGCCATCAGCCGCGGAACAGGGCTTAACGAGCAGTACTTC. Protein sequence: CAISRGTGLNEQYF.

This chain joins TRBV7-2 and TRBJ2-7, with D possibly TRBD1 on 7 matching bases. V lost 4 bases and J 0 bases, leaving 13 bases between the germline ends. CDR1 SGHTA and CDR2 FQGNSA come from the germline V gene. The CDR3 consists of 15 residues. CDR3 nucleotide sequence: TGTGCCAGCAGCTGGGGACAGACTAGCTCCTACGAGCAGTACTTC. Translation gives CASSWGQTSSYEQYF.

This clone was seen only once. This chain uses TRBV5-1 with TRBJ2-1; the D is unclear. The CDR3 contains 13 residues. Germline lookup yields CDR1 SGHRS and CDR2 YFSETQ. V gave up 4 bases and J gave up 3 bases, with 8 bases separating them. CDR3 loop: CASSIYSYNEQFF. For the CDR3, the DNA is TGCGCCAGCAGCATCTACAGCTACAATGAGCAGTTCTTC.

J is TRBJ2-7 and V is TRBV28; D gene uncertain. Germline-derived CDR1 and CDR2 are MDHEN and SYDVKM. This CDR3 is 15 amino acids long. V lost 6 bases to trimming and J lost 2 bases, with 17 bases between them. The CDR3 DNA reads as TGTGCCAGCAGCACGGTCGGTGGGTCAGCCTACGAGCAGTACTTC. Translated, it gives CASSTVGGSAYEQYF.

CDR3 residues: CASHSALYNEQFF. DNA for the CDR3: TGTGCCAGCCATAGTGCTCTCTACAATGAGCAGTTCTTC. J is TRBJ2-1 and V is TRBV6-6; D is ambiguous. CDR1 and CDR2 (germline): MNHNY, SVGAGI (reference sequence). There are 13 residues in the CDR3. The ends were cut back, 8 bases at V and 3 bases at J, with 11 bases in the middle.

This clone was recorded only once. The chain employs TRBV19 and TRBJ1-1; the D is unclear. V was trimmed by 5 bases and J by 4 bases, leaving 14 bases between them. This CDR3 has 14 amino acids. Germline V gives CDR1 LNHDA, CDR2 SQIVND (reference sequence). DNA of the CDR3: TGTGCCAGTAGTCGGGTGATTCTTGGCACTGAAGCTTTCTTT. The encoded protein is CASSRVILGTEAFF.

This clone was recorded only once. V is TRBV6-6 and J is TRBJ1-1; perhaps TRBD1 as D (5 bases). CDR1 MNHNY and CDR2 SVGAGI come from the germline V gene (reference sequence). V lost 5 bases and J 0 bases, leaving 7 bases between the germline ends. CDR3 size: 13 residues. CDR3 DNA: TGTGCCAGCAGTCCACAGGTGAACACTGAAGCTTTCTTT. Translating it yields CASSPQVNTEAFF.

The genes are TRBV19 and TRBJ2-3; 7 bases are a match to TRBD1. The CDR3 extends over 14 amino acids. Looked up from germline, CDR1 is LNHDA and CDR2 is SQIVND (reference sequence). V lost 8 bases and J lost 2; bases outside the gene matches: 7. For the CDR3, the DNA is TGTGCCAGTTCCCGACAGGGTGCCACAGATACGCAGTATTTT. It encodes CASSRQGATDTQYF.

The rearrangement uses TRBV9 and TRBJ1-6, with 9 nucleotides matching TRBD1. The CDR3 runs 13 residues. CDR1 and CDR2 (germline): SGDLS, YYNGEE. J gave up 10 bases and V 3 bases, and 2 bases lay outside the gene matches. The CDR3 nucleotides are TGTGCCAGCAGCGACAGGGGGCAATCACCCCTCCACTTT. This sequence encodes CASSDRGQSPLHF.

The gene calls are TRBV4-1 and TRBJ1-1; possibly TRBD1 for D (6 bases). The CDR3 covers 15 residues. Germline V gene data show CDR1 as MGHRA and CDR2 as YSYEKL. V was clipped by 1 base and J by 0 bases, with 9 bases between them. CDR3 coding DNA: TGCGCCAGCAGCCAAGTGGGGACAATGAACACTGAAGCTTTCTTT. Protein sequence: CASSQVGTMNTEAFF.

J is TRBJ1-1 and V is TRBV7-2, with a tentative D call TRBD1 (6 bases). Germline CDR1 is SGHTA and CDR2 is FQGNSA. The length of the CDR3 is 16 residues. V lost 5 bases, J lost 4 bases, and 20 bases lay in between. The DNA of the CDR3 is TGTGCCAGCAGCCGTAAGGGGGTGAGCTCGACCACTGAAGCTTTCTTT. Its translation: CASSRKGVSSTTEAFF. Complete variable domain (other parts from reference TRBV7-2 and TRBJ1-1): GAGVSQSPSNKVTEKGKDVELRCDPISGHTALYWYRQSLGQGLEFLIYFQGNSAPDKSGLPSDRFSAERTGGSVSTLTIQRTQQEDSAVYLCASSRKGVSSTTEAFFGQGTRLTVV.